This TCR beta chain was captured by sequencing in a study of shared clonotypes between healthy human individuals. About the research overall: Per donor, three plates held CD4 naive cells, three held CD4 memory, two held CD8 naive and one held CD8 memory.

Trimming cost V 5 bases and J 4 bases, with 22 bases left between them. Germline V gives CDR1 SGDLS, CDR2 YYNGEE. CDR3 length equals 17 residues. The authors distributed each subset's genomic DNA evenly over several immunoSEQ plates. Some clones are missing from TCRdb's copy, which holds only in-frame ones; the method was immunoSEQ multiplex PCR. This sample has millions of clones, with 90% to 95% found just once. CD4+ cells yielded CD45RA+ naive and CD45RA-negative memory subsets. The specimen was naive CD4+ T cells sorted from blood. The subset is: CD45RA+ positively selected. This TCR was recovered from a man aged 18 to 30 in good health. The chain links TRBV9 to TRBJ2-1; D ambiguous. The CDR3 here is CASSSRATVIAYNEQFF. In DNA, the CDR3 is TGTGCCAGCAGTTCCCGAGCTACAGTCATCGCTTACAATGAGCAGTTCTTC.